The 7 T cell receptor beta chains in this list originate from one sample, sequenced in a study of spatial heterogeneity in lung cancer. Study-wide points: Tumoral mutation counts were tracked by counts of expanded intratumoral alpha and beta TCRs.

TCRdb re-derived calls from the 5' RACE reads in MiXCR, one entry per CDR3 protein. The data show more than 10,000 distinct CDR3 sequences, with roughly 15% seen just once and 15% to 17% held by the top ten. What these receptors recognize is not known. Time point: sample taken at primary tumor resection. Material: lung tumor tissue, obtained at surgery. Receptors originate from a male donor with early-stage non-small cell lung cancer.

The sample holds many counts of this clonotype. V usage is TRBV12-3 or TRBV12-4 and J usage is TRBJ1-1, with D unresolved. V lost 5 bases and J 1 base, leaving 8 bases between the germline ends. The CDR3 is 13 residues long. DNA of the CDR3: TGTGCCAGCAGTCGCCAGCCGAACACTGAAGCTTTCTTT. Protein product: CASSRQPNTEAFF.

In DNA form, the CDR3 reads TGTGCCAGCGACAGGGACTCCGGGGAGCTGTTTTTT. It yields the protein CASDRDSGELFF. The chain links TRBV7-9 to TRBJ2-2, with D possibly being TRBD1 (7 bases). The CDR3 contains 12 residues. V lost 8 bases and J lost 6, with 10 bases in between. Germline CDR1 reads SEHNR; CDR2 reads FQNEAQ (reference sequence).

Ten or more counts support this clonotype. The V and J genes are TRBV6-1 and TRBJ2-3; D is unclear. The germline V gene encodes CDR1 MNHNS and CDR2 SASEGT. The V gene lost 2 bases and the J gene lost 5 bases, with 8 bases spanning the gap. This CDR3 is built from 13 residues. The DNA of the CDR3 is TGTGCCAGCAGTGAACTTGACATAGATACGCAGTATTTT. Translation gives CASSELDIDTQYF.

V is TRBV7-2 and J is TRBJ2-7; TRBD1 matches 7 bases. From germline, CDR1 is SGHTA and CDR2 FQGNSA. The length of the CDR3 is 15 residues. The ends lost 5 bases at V and 6 bases at J; junction bases unmatched: 13. The CDR3 here is CASSRHRGHLTEQYF. For the CDR3, the DNA is TGTGCCAGCAGCCGACACAGGGGACACCTTACCGAGCAGTACTTC. The full variable domain, completed using reference TRBV7-2 and TRBJ2-7, is GAGVSQSPSNKVTEKGKDVELRCDPISGHTALYWYRQSLGQGLEFLIYFQGNSAPDKSGLPSDRFSAERTGGSVSTLTIQRTQQEDSAVYLCASSRHRGHLTEQYFGPGTRLTVT.

There are many counts of this clonotype. The gene calls are TRBV6-5 and TRBJ2-1; D is possibly TRBD1 or TRBD2 (5 bases each). V gave up 8 bases and J gave up 8 bases, with 16 bases separating them. Germline V gene data show CDR1 as MNHEY and CDR2 as SVGAGI. This CDR3 comprises 13 residues. CDR3 DNA: TGTGCCAGCCTTCGCCCCGGGGCGGATGAGCAGTTCTTC. Translating it yields CASLRPGADEQFF.

This clonotype was seen repeatedly, ten times or more. This chain joins TRBV29-1 and TRBJ2-7; D not resolved. This CDR3 has 11 amino acids. In germline, CDR1 is SQVTM, CDR2 ANQGSEA. Trimming stripped 5 bases from V and 1 base from J, with 6 bases between. The CDR3 region is CSVQQSYEQYF. In DNA form, the CDR3 reads TGCAGCGTTCAACAGTCCTACGAGCAGTACTTC.

This clonotype was seen a few times. The J gene is TRBJ2-5, the V gene TRBV20-1, with TRBD2 matching over 12 bases. Germline assignment: CDR1 DFQATT and CDR2 SNEGSKA (reference sequence). Trimming cost V 5 bases and J 2 bases; bases outside gene matches: 6. The CDR3 sequence is 15 residues long. The CDR3: CSARKTSGSQETQYF. In DNA, the CDR3 is TGCAGTGCTCGAAAGACTAGCGGGAGTCAAGAGACCCAGTACTTC.